The next 31 T cell receptor beta chains were all read from a single sample in a study of T cell responses to AZD1222 COVID-19 vaccine. Libraries were prepared by immunoSEQ multiplex PCR; TCRdb keeps only in-frame clonotypes and omits some of them. The top ten clones hold 4.2% of a sample with about 130,000 clones, about 90% of them seen once. Here the sequenced sample was peripheral blood, taken on day 0 of AZD1222 vaccination. These receptors were obtained from an adult in good health.

J is TRBJ2-1 and V is TRBV3-1 (or the pseudogene TRBV3-2), with a tentative D call TRBD2 (5 bases). V was shortened by 4 bases and J by 14 bases, with 15 bases between the two germline ends. Germline CDR1 is LGHDT and CDR2 is YNNKEL (reference sequence). This CDR3 has 12 residues. The CDR3 sequence: CASSLYQGLEFF. DNA for the CDR3: TGTGCCAGCAGCCTTTACCAAGGACTGGAGTTCTTC.

The chain combines TRBV6-6 with TRBJ1-5, with D maybe TRBD1 (5 bases). The germline CDR1 and CDR2 sequences are MNHNY and SVGAGI (reference sequence). Trimming stripped 6 bases from V and 6 bases from J, with 12 bases between. The CDR3 consists of 13 residues. CDR3 bases: TGTGCCAGCAGCCGGGGGGGGGTTCAGCCCCAGCATTTT. Protein product: CASSRGGVQPQHF.

The chain joins TRBV5-1 to TRBJ1-5, with D possibly matching TRBD1 (5 bases). From germline, CDR1 is SGHRS and CDR2 YFSETQ. CDR3 size: 11 residues. Trimming left V 7 bases short and J 5 bases short, with 7 bases between. The CDR3 DNA reads TGCGCCAGCTGGGGGTATCAGCCCCAGCATTTT. This translates into CASWGYQPQHF.

This clone was picked up a small number of times. The chain employs TRBV30 and TRBJ1-3; a weak D match, TRBD1 (5 bases). From germline, CDR1 is GTSNPN and CDR2 SVGIG (reference sequence). V was trimmed by 3 bases and J by 4 bases, leaving 13 bases between them. The CDR3 covers 14 residues. The CDR3 DNA is TGTGCCTGGAGGGCCGGGGGTAGGGGAAACACCATATATTTT. Translating it yields CAWRAGGRGNTIYF.

The chain has TRBV7-3 and TRBJ2-3; TRBD2 might be the D (7 bases). Looked up from germline, CDR1 is SGHTA and CDR2 is FQGTGA. V lost 2 bases to trimming and J lost 8 bases, with 11 bases between them. CDR3 size: 13 residues. CDR3 region: CASSLAGAGTQYF. The DNA for the CDR3 is TGTGCCAGCAGCTTAGCGGGGGCTGGTACGCAGTATTTT.

The genes are TRBV18 and TRBJ1-2; TRBD1 might be the D (5 bases). This CDR3 contains 15 residues. Germline-derived CDR1 and CDR2 are KGHSH and LQKENI. V was trimmed by 2 bases and J by 2 bases, leaving 12 bases between them. CDR3 bases: TGTGCCAGCTCACCAGAGGCAGGGTACAACTATGGCTACACCTTC. This sequence encodes CASSPEAGYNYGYTF.

CDR3 amino acids: CASSHDSRGGELFF. The CDR3 DNA is TGCGCCAGCAGCCACGATTCCCGGGGGGGGGAACTGTTTTTT. The chain links TRBV5-1 to TRBJ1-4, with a possible D match to TRBD1 (5 bases). The CDR3 loop spans 14 amino acids. Between the trimmed V and J ends, which lost 4 bases and 12 bases, there was a span of 19 bases. Per germline, CDR1 SGHRS and CDR2 YFSETQ.

The rearrangement links TRBV6-2 or TRBV6-3 to TRBJ1-2, with TRBD1 as a possible D gene (6 bases). Trimming stripped 3 bases from V and 2 bases from J, with 13 bases between. Per germline, CDR1 MNHEY and CDR2 SVGEGT. The CDR3 is made up of 15 amino acids. The DNA for the CDR3 is TGTGCCAGCAGTTATTTGGGACATTCAAACTATGGCTACACCTTC. Its translation is CASSYLGHSNYGYTF.

This rearrangement joins TRBV11-2 to TRBJ1-6; 7 bases agree with TRBD1. With 5 bases clipped from V and 19 bases from J, the junction kept 14 bases outside the gene matches. Germline CDR1 reads SGHAT; CDR2 reads FQNNGV. The CDR3 is 13 amino acids. CDR3 sequence (DNA): TGTGCCAGCAGCCGGCCCGACAGGGAACATCTGCACTTT. Its protein product is CASSRPDREHLHF.

This clone was seen a few times. The chain is built from TRBV3-1 (or the pseudogene TRBV3-2) and TRBJ1-1, with TRBD1 matching over 7 bases. The CDR3 has 16 amino acids. The germline gives CDR1 LGHDT, CDR2 YNNKEL (reference sequence). V shed 1 base, J shed 13 bases, and the junction held 18 bases outside the gene matches. CDR3 loop: CASSQGQPGTASPNFF. The CDR3 DNA is TGTGCCAGCAGCCAAGGCCAACCCGGGACAGCCTCCCCTAATTTCTTT.

In nucleotides, the CDR3 is TGTGCCAGCAGTCGGAGGGACAGCCGGTATGGCTACACCTTC. It translates to CASSRRDSRYGYTF. The genes are TRBV6-6 and TRBJ1-2, with 7 bases identical to TRBD1. This CDR3 has 14 residues. Germline V gene data show CDR1 as MNHNY and CDR2 as SVGAGI (reference sequence). The trim removed 5 bases at V and 5 bases at J, leaving 8 bases unmatched.

This sequence joins TRBV7-9 and TRBJ1-2; D is unresolved. Deletions cut 6 bases from V and 6 bases from J, with 17 bases between. The germline CDR1 and CDR2 sequences are SEHNR and FQNEAQ (reference sequence). The CDR3 contains 14 residues. The CDR3 is CASRPDGDTNGYTF. In nucleotides, the CDR3 is TGTGCCAGCAGACCAGACGGAGACACTAATGGCTACACCTTC.

This clone was seen once. CDR3 coding DNA: TGTGCCACCAGTTCAAACACCGGGGAGCTGTTTTTT. It yields the protein CATSSNTGELFF. The genes are TRBV24-1 and TRBJ2-2; D is unresolved. The V gene lost 6 bases and the J gene lost 2 bases, with 3 bases spanning the gap. The CDR3 contains 12 residues. Germline assignment: CDR1 KGHDR and CDR2 SFDVKD.

This clone was seen only a few times. V and J are TRBV7-6 and TRBJ2-7; D gene unclear. The CDR3 covers 12 residues. The germline V gene has CDR1 SGHVS and CDR2 FNYEAQ. Trimming removed 5 bases at V and 2 bases at J, with 7 bases between. As DNA, the CDR3 is TGTGCCAGCAGCCCAATTCCCTACGAGCAGTACTTC. Its protein is CASSPIPYEQYF.

This clone showed up just a few times. This chain connects TRBV24-1 to TRBJ2-3, with 9 bases identical to TRBD2. Germline values: CDR1 KGHDR, CDR2 SFDVKD. V was clipped by 4 bases and J by 0 bases; unmatched bases: 7. This CDR3 spans 17 amino acids. The CDR3 loop reads CATSDSVAGESTDTQYF. CDR3 coding DNA: TGTGCCACCAGTGACTCCGTAGCGGGGGAAAGCACAGATACGCAGTATTTT.

The chain recombines TRBV30 with TRBJ1-5; TRBD1 might be the D (6 bases). Trimming cost V 4 bases and J 5 bases, with 12 bases left between them. This CDR3 contains 13 residues. Germline CDR1 and CDR2: GTSNPN and SVGIG (reference sequence). Here the CDR3 DNA reads TGTGCCTGGAAGGGGGGGTCGGATCAGCCCCAGCATTTT. Translated: CAWKGGSDQPQHF. Full variable domain (outside the CDR3, taken from reference TRBV30 and TRBJ1-5): SQTIHQWPATLVQPVGSPLSLECTVEGTSNPNLYWYRQAAGRGLQLLFYSVGIGQISSEVPQNLSASRPQDRQFILSSKKLLLSDSGFYLCAWKGGSDQPQHFGDGTRLSIL.

The rearrangement links TRBV5-1 to TRBJ2-3, with 11 bases fitting TRBD2. Per the germline V gene, CDR1 is SGHRS and CDR2 is YFSETQ. The CDR3 has 16 amino acids. Trimming cost V 0 bases and J 4 bases; bases outside gene matches: 4. The CDR3 loop reads CASSLGLAGGPDTQYF. CDR3 coding DNA: TGCGCCAGCAGCTTGGGCCTAGCGGGGGGCCCAGATACGCAGTATTTT.

This chain uses TRBV7-2 with TRBJ2-1, with 7 bases aligning to TRBD1. The CDR3 has 13 amino acids. Per the germline V gene, CDR1 is SGHTA and CDR2 is FQGNSA. V shed 6 bases, J shed 3 bases, and the junction held 2 bases outside the gene matches. DNA of the CDR3: TGTGCCAGCAGGCCAGGGGGCTACAATGAGCAGTTCTTC. Translation: CASRPGGYNEQFF.

The chain uses TRBV2 and TRBJ1-1; no clear D. Germline CDR1 and CDR2: SNHLY and FYNNEI. This CDR3 has 14 amino acids. Deletions cut 7 bases from V and 0 bases from J, with 12 bases between. CDR3 sequence: CASTQGRVNTEAFF. The CDR3 nucleotides read TGTGCCAGCACCCAAGGGAGAGTGAACACTGAAGCTTTCTTT.

This clone was counted only a few times. The chain combines TRBV6-2 or TRBV6-3 with TRBJ1-4, with D possibly matching TRBD1 (6 bases). CDR1 is MNHEY, CDR2 SVGEGT, per germline. The V end was cut by 0 bases, the J end by 5 bases, with 16 bases between. This CDR3 is 17 amino acids long. CDR3 loop: CASSYSTPGGRNEKLFF. As DNA, the CDR3 is TGTGCCAGCAGTTACTCGACCCCGGGGGGCAGGAATGAAAAACTGTTTTTT.

This clone was seen only once. The rearrangement links TRBV6-5 to TRBJ1-2, with D maybe TRBD1 (6 bases). Trimming took off 6 bases at V and 4 bases at J, with 12 bases between the two ends. The CDR3 runs 13 residues. The germline gives CDR1 MNHEY, CDR2 SVGAGI. The CDR3, as DNA: TGTGCCAGCAGGGAGGGGGACCTCTATGGCTACACCTTC. Encoded protein: CASREGDLYGYTF.

The chain uses TRBV7-6 and TRBJ2-1; 8 bases match TRBD2. The V segment lost 5 bases and the J segment 9 bases; nucleotides outside the gene matches: 3. The CDR3 runs 12 residues. Germline CDR1 and CDR2: SGHVS and FNYEAQ. CDR3 residues: CASSELAVEQFF. CDR3 DNA: TGTGCCAGCAGCGAACTAGCGGTTGAGCAGTTCTTC.

The rearrangement joins TRBV27 to TRBJ1-1; 8 bases fit TRBD1. Germline V lookup: CDR1 MNHEY, CDR2 SMNVEV (reference sequence). This CDR3 is 15 amino acids long. With 4 bases clipped from V and 9 bases from J, the junction kept 13 bases outside the gene matches. The CDR3 loop is CASSSPLTRGLKAFF. The CDR3 DNA reads as TGTGCCAGCAGTTCCCCCTTAACCAGGGGGCTTAAAGCTTTCTTT.

This sequence joins TRBV6-6 and TRBJ1-5; 7 nucleotides line up with TRBD1. Per germline, CDR1 MNHNY and CDR2 SVGAGI (reference sequence). V shed 2 bases and J 6 bases; nucleotides not matched to a gene: 4. The CDR3 covers 14 residues. CDR3 in amino acids: CASSYEGASQPQHF. CDR3 DNA sequence: TGTGCCAGCAGTTACGAGGGGGCAAGTCAGCCCCAGCATTTT.

The rearrangement joins TRBV10-1 to TRBJ2-2; the D is unclear. CDR1 and CDR2 from the germline V gene are WNHNN and SYGVQD (reference sequence). V was trimmed by 4 bases and J by 6 bases, leaving 6 bases between them. This CDR3 region has 12 residues. CDR3 sequence (DNA): TGCGCCAGCAGTGCTCGATCCGGGGAGCTGTTTTTT. Its translation is CASSARSGELFF.

This clone showed up just once. V usage is TRBV24-1 and J usage is TRBJ1-2; 7 bases line up with TRBD1. The germline V gene encodes CDR1 KGHDR and CDR2 SFDVKD. This CDR3 is built from 15 residues. V was clipped by 1 base and J by 4 bases; unmatched bases: 5. CDR3: CATSDLNRGFYGYTF. CDR3 nucleotide sequence: TGTGCCACCAGTGATTTAAACAGGGGATTCTATGGCTACACCTTC.

V gene TRBV10-3 combines with J gene TRBJ1-2; 7 positions match TRBD1. V gave up 8 bases and J gave up 8 bases; unmatched junction bases: 14. This CDR3 contains 14 residues. Germline CDR1 ENHRY, CDR2 SYGVKD. The CDR3 loop is CAIAESGQASGYTF. For the CDR3, the DNA is TGTGCCATCGCCGAATCTGGACAGGCGTCCGGCTACACCTTC.

In this sample, this clone turned up a few times. The rearrangement joins TRBV20-1 to TRBJ1-5; D is unresolved. The CDR3 covers 14 residues. The V end was cut by 3 bases, the J end by 2 bases, with 11 bases between. Germline V gene data show CDR1 as DFQATT and CDR2 as SNEGSKA (reference sequence). CDR3 nucleotide sequence: TGCAGTGCTAGTCAGGACGGACGCAATCAGCCCCAGCATTTT. This translates into CSASQDGRNQPQHF.

The V and J genes are TRBV19 and TRBJ2-7; D may correspond to TRBD1 or TRBD2 (5 bases each). This CDR3 region has 15 residues. Trimming removed 5 bases from V and 0 bases from J, with 14 bases in between. Germline V lookup: CDR1 LNHDA, CDR2 SQIVND (reference sequence). This CDR3 reads CASSSWDGSSYEQYF. The CDR3 DNA reads TGTGCCAGTAGTTCCTGGGACGGAAGCTCCTACGAGCAGTACTTC.

The chain recombines TRBV4-2 with TRBJ1-1; D is perhaps TRBD1 (6 bases). V was trimmed by 3 bases and J by 4 bases, leaving 21 bases between them. Germline V CDR1 and CDR2: LGHNA, YNFKEQ. The CDR3 covers 17 residues. CDR3 DNA: TGTGCCAGCAGCCACGCGACAGGTGGAGGGCCTGTCACTGAAGCTTTCTTT. Translated: CASSHATGGGPVTEAFF.

The chain has TRBV27 and TRBJ1-6; D is possibly TRBD1 (6 bases). The CDR3 is 17 residues long. The V end lost 0 bases, the J end lost 6 bases, and 15 bases lay between the germline ends. Germline CDR1 reads MNHEY; CDR2 reads SMNVEV (reference sequence). Here the CDR3 reads CASSLSAGAGVNSPLHF. DNA for the CDR3: TGTGCCAGCAGTTTATCCGCCGGGGCAGGGGTTAATTCACCCCTCCACTTT.